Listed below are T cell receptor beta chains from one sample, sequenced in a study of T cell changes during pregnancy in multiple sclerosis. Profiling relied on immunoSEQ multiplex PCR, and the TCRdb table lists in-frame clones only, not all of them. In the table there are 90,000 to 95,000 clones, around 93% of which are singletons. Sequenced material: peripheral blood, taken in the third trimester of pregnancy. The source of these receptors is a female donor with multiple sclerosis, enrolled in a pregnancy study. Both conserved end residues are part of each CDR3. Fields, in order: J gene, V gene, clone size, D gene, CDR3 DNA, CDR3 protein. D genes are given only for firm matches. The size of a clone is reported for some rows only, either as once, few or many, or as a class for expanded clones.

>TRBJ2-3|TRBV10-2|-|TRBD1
TGCGCCAGCAGTGAGTCAATGGGACAGACCACAGATACGCAGTATTTT
CASSESMGQTTDTQYF
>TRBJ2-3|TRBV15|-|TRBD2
TGTGCCACCAGCAGAGAGGCGGGAGGAGGATGGGATTTT
CATSREAGGGWDF
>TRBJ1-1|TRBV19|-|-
TGTGCCAGTAGCCTACCGGGAGGAGCGGTTGAAGCTTTCTTT
CASSLPGGAVEAFF
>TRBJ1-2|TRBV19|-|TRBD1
TGTGCCAGTAGTATTCCCTCGACAGGGGGCTATAGCTATGGCTACACCTTC
CASSIPSTGGYSYGYTF
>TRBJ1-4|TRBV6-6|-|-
TGTGCCAGCAGTTACTCCGGACAAGAAAAACTGTTTTTT
CASSYSGQEKLFF
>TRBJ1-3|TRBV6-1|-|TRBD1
TGTGCCAGCAGGGAGACAGGGGGGTTCCCCTCTTTT
CASRETGGFPSF
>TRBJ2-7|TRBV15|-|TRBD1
TGTGCCACCAGCAACTGGGACAGAGTTTCCTACGAGCAGTACTTC
CATSNWDRVSYEQYF
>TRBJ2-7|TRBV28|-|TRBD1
TGTGCCAGCAGCCAAGGACAGGACCACCCCTACGAGCAGTACTTC
CASSQGQDHPYEQYF
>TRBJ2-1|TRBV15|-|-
TGTGCCACCAGCAGAGATGTCCAAATGCGCTCCTACAATGAGCAGTTCTTC
CATSRDVQMRSYNEQFF
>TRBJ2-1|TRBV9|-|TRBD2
TGTGCCAGCAGCGTTAGCGGGACTCCTTACAATGAGCAGTTCTTC
CASSVSGTPYNEQFF
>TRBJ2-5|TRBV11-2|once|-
TGTGCCAGCAGCTTAGTGTTACTCCAAGAGACCCAGTACTTC
CASSLVLLQETQYF
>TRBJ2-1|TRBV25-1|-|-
TGTGCCAGCAGTGAATCCAGCTACAATGAGCAGTTCTTC
CASSESSYNEQFF
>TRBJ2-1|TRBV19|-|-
TGTGCCAGTAGCCTCGACAATGAGCAGTTCTTC
CASSLDNEQFF
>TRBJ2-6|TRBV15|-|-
TGTGCCACCAGCATCCCGGGGGCTGGGGCCAACGTCCTGACTTTC
CATSIPGAGANVLTF
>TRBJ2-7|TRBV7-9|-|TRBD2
TGTGCCAGCAGCTCCCTCTTAGGGACTAGCGGATACGAGCAGTACTTC
CASSSLLGTSGYEQYF
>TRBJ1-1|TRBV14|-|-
TGTGCCAGCAGCCTTCAAGCGGGGACTGAAGCTTTCTTT
CASSLQAGTEAFF
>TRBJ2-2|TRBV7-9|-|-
TGTGCCAGCAGCCCCCGGAGGGACACCGGGGAGCTGTTTTTT
CASSPRRDTGELFF
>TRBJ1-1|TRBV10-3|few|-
TGTGCCATCGGAGTGGACAGGAACACTGAAGCTTTCTTT
CAIGVDRNTEAFF
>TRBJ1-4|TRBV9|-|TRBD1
TGTGCCAGCAGCCCGAACTGGGACAGCTGGCGGGAAAAACTGTTTTTT
CASSPNWDSWREKLFF
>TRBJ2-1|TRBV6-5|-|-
TGTGCCAGCAGTTACTCCGGTTATGAGCAGTTCTTC
CASSYSGYEQFF
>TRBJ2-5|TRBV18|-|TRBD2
TGTGCCAGCTCACCGTTAGCGGGAGGGTACCAAGAGACCCAGTACTTC
CASSPLAGGYQETQYF
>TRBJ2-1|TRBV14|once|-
TGTGCCAGCAGCCAAGACTCACAGGGCCCAAATGAGCAGTTCTTC
CASSQDSQGPNEQFF
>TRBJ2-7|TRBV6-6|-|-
TGTGCCAGCAGTGATAGCGAGGTCTACGAGCAGTACTTC
CASSDSEVYEQYF
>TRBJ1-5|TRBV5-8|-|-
TGTGCCAGCAGCTTGGGAGGCGGATATAGCAATCAGCCCCAGCATTTT
CASSLGGGYSNQPQHF
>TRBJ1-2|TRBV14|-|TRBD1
TGTGCCAGCAGCCAAAGGACAGGCCGAATCAACTATGGCTACACCTTC
CASSQRTGRINYGYTF
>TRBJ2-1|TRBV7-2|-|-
TGTGCCAGCAGCTTACAGGGGAAGGGTGCCAATGAGCAGTTCTTC
CASSLQGKGANEQFF
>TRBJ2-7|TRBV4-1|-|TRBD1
TGCGCCAGCAGCCAACGCCCCGGGACAGTATCCTACGAGCAGTACTTC
CASSQRPGTVSYEQYF
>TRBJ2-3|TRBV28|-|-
TGTGCCAGCAGCTCCCCGGGTGCTATGTACACAGATACGCAGTATTTT
CASSSPGAMYTDTQYF
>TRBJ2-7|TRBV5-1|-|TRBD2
TGCGCCAGCAGCTTAGTTGCGGGAGATTCGAACGAGCAGTACTTC
CASSLVAGDSNEQYF
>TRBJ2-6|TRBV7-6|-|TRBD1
TGTGCCAGCAGCTTAGGACCCGGGACAGGGGTAACTGGGGCCAACGTCCTGACTTTC
CASSLGPGTGVTGANVLTF
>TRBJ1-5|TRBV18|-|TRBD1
TGTGCCAGCTCACTACGACAGGGCGATCAGCCCCAGCATTTT
CASSLRQGDQPQHF
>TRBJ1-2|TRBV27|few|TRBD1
TGTGCCAGCAGTCCACGGGACAGGGTCGGGGGCTACACCTTC
CASSPRDRVGGYTF
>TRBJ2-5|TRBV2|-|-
TGTGCCAGCGCCTGGAGGGGGAGGGCCCAAGAGACCCAGTACTTC
CASAWRGRAQETQYF
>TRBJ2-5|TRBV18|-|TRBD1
TGTGCCAGCTCACTCGGACAGGGGAGGGAGACCCAGTACTTC
CASSLGQGRETQYF
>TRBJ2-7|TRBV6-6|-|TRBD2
TGTGCCAGCAGTTACACGGCTAGCGGGGAGCAGTACTTC
CASSYTASGEQYF
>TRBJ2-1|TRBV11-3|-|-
TGTGCCAGCAGCTTAGACCCACTAGGCGAGCAGTTCTTC
CASSLDPLGEQFF
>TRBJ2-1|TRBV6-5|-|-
TGTGCCAGCAGTTACTCGTATCTCCTCAATGAGCAGTTCTTC
CASSYSYLLNEQFF
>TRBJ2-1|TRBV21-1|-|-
TGTGCCAGCAGCACGGGACTAGCGGGAGTTTGCTACAATGAGCAGTTCTTC
CASSTGLAGVCYNEQFF
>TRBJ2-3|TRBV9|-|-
TGTGCCAGCAGCGTAGCTCTAGCAGATACGCAGTATTTT
CASSVALADTQYF
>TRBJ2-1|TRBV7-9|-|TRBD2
TGTGCCAGCAGCTTTATTGCTAGCGGGAGTTCAAGGTTCTTC
CASSFIASGSSRFF
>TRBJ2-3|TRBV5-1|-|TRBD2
TGCGCCAGCAGCTTGGGACTAGCGGGACCAAGCACAGATACGCAGTATTTT
CASSLGLAGPSTDTQYF
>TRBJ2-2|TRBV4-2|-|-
TGTGCCAGCAGCCAAGACCCCGACAGCGCCAACACCGGGGAGCTGTTTTTT
CASSQDPDSANTGELFF
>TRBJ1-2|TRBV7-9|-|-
TGTGCCAGCAGCCCGACCGGGGGGGCTAACTATGGCTACACCTTC
CASSPTGGANYGYTF